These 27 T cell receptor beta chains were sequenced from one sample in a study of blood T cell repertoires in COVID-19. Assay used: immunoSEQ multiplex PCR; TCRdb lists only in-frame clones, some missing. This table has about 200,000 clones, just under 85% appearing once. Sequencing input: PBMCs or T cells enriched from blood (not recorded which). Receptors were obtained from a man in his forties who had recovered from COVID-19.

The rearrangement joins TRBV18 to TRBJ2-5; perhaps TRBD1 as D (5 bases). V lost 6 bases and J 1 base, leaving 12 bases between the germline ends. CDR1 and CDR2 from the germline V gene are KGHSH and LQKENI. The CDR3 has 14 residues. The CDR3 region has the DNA TGTGCCAGCTCCCTGGGCAGGGTCCAAGAGACCCAGTACTTC. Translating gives CASSLGRVQETQYF.

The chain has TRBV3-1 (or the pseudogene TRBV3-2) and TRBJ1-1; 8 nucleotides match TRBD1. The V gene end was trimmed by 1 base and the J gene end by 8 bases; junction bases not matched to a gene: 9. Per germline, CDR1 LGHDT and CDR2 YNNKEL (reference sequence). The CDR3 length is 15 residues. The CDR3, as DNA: TGTGCCAGCAGCCAAGGGCGGTTTTGGGACAGGGAAGCTTTCTTT. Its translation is CASSQGRFWDREAFF.

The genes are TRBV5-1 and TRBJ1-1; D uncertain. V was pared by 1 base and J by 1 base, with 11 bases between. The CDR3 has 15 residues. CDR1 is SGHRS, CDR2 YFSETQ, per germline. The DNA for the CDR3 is TGCGCCAGCAGCTTGATGACTCCCGGGAACACTGAAGCTTTCTTT. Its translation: CASSLMTPGNTEAFF.

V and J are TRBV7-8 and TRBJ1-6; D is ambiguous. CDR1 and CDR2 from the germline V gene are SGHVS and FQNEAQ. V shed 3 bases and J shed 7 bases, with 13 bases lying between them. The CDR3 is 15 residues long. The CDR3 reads CASSFVRAQNSPLHF. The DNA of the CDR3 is TGTGCCAGCAGCTTTGTGAGGGCACAGAATTCACCCCTCCACTTT.

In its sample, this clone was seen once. The CDR3 loop reads CASSLQGFNYGYTF. The CDR3 region has the DNA TGTGCCAGCAGTCTACAGGGTTTTAACTATGGCTACACCTTC. The V call is TRBV28, the J call TRBJ1-2; tentative D call: TRBD1 (6 bases). Trimming removed 5 bases at V and 1 base at J, with 11 bases between. Germline CDR1 reads MDHEN; CDR2 reads SYDVKM. CDR3 length equals 14 residues.

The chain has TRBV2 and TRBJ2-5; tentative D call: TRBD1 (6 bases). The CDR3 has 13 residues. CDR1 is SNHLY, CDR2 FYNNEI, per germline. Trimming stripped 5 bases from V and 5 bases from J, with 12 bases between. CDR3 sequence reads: CASSTTGGETQYF. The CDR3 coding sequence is TGTGCCAGCAGTACGACAGGCGGGGAGACCCAGTACTTC. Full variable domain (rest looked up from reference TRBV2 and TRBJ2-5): EPEVTQTPSHQVTQMGQEVILRCVPISNHLYFYWYRQILGQKVEFLVSFYNNEISEKSEIFDDQFSVERPDGSNFTLKIRSTKLEDSAMYFCASSTTGGETQYFGPGTRLLVL.

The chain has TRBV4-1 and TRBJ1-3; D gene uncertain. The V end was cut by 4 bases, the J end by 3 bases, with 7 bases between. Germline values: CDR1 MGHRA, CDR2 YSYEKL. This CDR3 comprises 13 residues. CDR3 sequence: CASSLKLGNTIYF. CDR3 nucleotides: TGCGCCAGCAGCCTCAAACTTGGAAACACCATATATTTT.

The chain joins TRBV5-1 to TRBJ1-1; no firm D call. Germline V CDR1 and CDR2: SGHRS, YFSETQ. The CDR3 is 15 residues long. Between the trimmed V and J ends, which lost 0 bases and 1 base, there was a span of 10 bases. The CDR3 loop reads CASSLEAVANTEAFF. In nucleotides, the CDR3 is TGCGCCAGCAGCTTGGAGGCGGTGGCGAACACTGAAGCTTTCTTT.

The chain's CDR3 is CASSEARDRGPMNTEAFF. Here the CDR3 DNA reads TGCGCCAGCAGTGAGGCCCGGGACAGAGGGCCGATGAACACTGAAGCTTTCTTT. The V call is TRBV10-1, the J call TRBJ1-1, with 7 positions matching TRBD1. The germline V gene has CDR1 WNHNN and CDR2 SYGVQD (reference sequence). V was pared by 2 bases and J by 0 bases, with 12 bases of the junction left unmatched. CDR3 length: 18 amino acids.

CDR3 DNA sequence: TGTGCCAGCAGTGTCGACGACAGGGCCTGGGGTGGAAACACCATATATTTT. Protein sequence: CASSVDDRAWGGNTIYF. The chain has TRBV2 and TRBJ1-3; TRBD1 agrees at 7 bases. The CDR3 runs 17 residues. The germline V gene encodes CDR1 SNHLY and CDR2 FYNNEI. V was clipped by 4 bases and J by 3 bases; unmatched bases: 12.

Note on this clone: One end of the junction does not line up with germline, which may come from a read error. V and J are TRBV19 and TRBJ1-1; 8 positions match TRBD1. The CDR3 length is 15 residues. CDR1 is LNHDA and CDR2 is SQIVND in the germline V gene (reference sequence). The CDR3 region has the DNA TGTGCCAGTGGTATGCAGGGGGCTGGTAGTACTGAAGCTTTCTTT. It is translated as CASGMQGAGSTEAFF. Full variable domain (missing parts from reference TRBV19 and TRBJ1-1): DGGITQSPKYLFRKEGQNVTLSCEQNLNHDAMYWYRQDPGQGLRLIYYSQIVNDFQKGDIAEGYSVSREKKESFPLTVTSAQKNPTAFYLCASGMQGAGSTEAFFGQGTRLTVV.

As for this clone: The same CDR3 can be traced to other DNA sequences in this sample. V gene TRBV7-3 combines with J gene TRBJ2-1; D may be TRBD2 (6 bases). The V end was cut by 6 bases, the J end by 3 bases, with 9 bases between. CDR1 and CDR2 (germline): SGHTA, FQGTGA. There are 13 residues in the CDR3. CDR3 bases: TGTGCCAGCAGTAGCGGACTCTACAATGAGCAGTTCTTC. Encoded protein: CASSSGLYNEQFF.

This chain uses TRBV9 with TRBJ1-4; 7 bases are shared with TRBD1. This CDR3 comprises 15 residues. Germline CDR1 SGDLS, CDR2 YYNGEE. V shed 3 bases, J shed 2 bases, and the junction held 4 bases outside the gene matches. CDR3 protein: CASSAARGTNEKLFF. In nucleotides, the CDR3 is TGTGCCAGCAGCGCCGCCAGGGGGACTAATGAAAAACTGTTTTTT.

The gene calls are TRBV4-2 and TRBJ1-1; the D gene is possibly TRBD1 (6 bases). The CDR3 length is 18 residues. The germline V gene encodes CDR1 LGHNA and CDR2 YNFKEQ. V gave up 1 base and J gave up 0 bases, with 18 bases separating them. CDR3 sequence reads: CASSQAPSRGSMNTEAFF. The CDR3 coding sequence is TGTGCCAGCAGCCAAGCGCCCTCAAGGGGGTCAATGAACACTGAAGCTTTCTTT.

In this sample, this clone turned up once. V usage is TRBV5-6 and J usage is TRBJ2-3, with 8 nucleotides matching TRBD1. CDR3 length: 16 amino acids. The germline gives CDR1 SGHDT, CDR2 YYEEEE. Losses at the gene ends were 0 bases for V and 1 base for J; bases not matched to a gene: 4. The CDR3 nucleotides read TGTGCCAGCAGCTTGGTCGGCAGGGGGCGCACAGATACGCAGTATTTT. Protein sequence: CASSLVGRGRTDTQYF.

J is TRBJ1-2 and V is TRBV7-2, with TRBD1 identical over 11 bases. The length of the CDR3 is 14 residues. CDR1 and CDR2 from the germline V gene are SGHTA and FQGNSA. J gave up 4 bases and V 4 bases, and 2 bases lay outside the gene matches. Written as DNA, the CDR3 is TGTGCCAGCAGCTCCGGGACAGGGGGCTATGGCTACACCTTC. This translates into CASSSGTGGYGYTF.

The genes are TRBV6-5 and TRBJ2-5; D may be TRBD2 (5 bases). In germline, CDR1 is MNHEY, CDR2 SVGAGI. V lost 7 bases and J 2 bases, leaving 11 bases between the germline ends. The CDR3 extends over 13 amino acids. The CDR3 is CASKRTSQETQYF. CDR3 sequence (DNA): TGTGCCAGCAAGCGCACTAGTCAAGAGACCCAGTACTTC.

The CDR3 here is CASSLFGQGDNSPLHF. The CDR3 DNA reads TGCGCCAGCAGCTTGTTCGGACAGGGTGATAATTCACCCCTCCACTTT. The J gene is TRBJ1-6, the V gene TRBV5-1; 8 bases agree with TRBD1. This CDR3 is built from 16 residues. CDR1 is SGHRS, CDR2 YFSETQ, per germline. Unmatched junction bases numbered 5, after V lost 1 base and J lost 5 bases.

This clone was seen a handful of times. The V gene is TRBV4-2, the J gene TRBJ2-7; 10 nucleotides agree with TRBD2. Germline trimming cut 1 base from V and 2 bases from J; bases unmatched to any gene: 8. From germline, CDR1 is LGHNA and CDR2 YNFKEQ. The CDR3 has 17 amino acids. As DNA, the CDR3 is TGTGCCAGCAGCCAAGTAGCGGGGGGTACCGAGACCTACGAGCAGTACTTC. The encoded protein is CASSQVAGGTETYEQYF.

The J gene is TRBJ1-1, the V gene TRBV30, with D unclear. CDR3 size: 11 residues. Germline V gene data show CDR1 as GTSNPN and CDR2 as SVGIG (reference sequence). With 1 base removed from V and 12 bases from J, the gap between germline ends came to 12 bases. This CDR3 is CAWSEDRGTFF. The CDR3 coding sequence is TGTGCCTGGAGTGAGGACCGGGGAACTTTCTTT.

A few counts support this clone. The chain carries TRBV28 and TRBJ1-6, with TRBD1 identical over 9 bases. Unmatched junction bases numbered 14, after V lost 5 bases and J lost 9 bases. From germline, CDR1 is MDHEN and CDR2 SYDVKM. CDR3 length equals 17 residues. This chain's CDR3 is CASSPGGGQGVSSPLHF. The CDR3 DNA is TGTGCCAGCAGTCCCGGGGGGGGACAGGGAGTAAGTTCACCCCTCCACTTT.

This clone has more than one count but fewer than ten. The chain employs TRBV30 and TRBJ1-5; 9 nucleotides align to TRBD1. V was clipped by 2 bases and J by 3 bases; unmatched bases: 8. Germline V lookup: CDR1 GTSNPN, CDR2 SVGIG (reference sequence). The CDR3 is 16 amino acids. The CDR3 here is CAWSFTGTGNNQPQHF. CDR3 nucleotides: TGTGCCTGGAGTTTTACCGGGACAGGGAACAATCAGCCCCAGCATTTT.

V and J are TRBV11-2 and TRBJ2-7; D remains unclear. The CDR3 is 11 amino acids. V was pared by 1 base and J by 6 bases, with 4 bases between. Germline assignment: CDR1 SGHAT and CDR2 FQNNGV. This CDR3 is CASSLGLEQYF. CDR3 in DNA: TGTGCCAGCAGCTTAGGGCTCGAGCAGTACTTC. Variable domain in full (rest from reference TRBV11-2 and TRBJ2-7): EAGVAQSPRYKIIEKRQSVAFWCNPISGHATLYWYQQILGQGPKLLIQFQNNGVVDDSQLPKDRFSAERLKGVDSTLKIQPAKLEDSAVYLCASSLGLEQYFGPGTRLTVT.

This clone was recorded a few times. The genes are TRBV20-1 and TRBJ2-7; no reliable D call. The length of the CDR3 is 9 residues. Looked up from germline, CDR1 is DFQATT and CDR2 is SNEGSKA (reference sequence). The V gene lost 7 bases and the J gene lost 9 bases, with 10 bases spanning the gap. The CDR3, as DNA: TGCAGTGACCTTGCGTCGCAGTACTTC. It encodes CSDLASQYF.

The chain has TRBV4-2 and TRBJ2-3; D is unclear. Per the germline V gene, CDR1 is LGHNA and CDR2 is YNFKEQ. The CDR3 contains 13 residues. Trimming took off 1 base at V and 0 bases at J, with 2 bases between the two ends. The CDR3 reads CASSQASTDTQYF. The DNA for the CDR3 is TGTGCCAGCAGCCAAGCTAGCACAGATACGCAGTATTTT.

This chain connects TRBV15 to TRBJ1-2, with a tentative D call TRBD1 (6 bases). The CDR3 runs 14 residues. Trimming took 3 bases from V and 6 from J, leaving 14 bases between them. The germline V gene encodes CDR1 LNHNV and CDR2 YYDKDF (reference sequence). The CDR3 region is CATSSRVSGDGYTF. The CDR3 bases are TGTGCCACCAGCAGCAGGGTATCAGGGGATGGCTACACCTTC.

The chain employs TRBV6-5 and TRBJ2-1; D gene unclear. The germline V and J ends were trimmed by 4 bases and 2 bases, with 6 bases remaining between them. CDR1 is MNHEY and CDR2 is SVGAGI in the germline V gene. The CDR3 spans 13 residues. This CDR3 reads CASSSAPYNEQFF. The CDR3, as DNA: TGTGCCAGCAGTTCAGCGCCCTACAATGAGCAGTTCTTC.